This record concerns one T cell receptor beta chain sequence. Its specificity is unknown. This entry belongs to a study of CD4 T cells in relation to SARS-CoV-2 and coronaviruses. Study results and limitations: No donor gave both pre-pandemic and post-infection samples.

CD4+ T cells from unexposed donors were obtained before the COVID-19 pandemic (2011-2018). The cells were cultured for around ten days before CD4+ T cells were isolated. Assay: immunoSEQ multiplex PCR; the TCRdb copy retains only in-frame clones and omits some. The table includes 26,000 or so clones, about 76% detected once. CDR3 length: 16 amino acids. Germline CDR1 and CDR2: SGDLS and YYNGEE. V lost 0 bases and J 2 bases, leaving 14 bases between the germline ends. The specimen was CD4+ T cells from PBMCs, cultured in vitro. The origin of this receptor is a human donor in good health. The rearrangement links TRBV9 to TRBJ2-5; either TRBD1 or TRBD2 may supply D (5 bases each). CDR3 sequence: CASSVGGIPGQETQYF. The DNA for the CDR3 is TGTGCCAGCAGCGTAGGGGGGATTCCGGGACAAGAGACCCAGTACTTC. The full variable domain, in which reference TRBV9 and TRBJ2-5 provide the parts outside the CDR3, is DSGVTQTPKHLITATGQRVTLRCSPRSGDLSVYWYQQSLDQGLQFLIQYYNGEERAKGNILERFSAQQFPDLHSELNLSSLELGDSALYFCASSVGGIPGQETQYFGPGTRLLVL.